This T cell receptor beta chain emerged from a study of vaccination effects on CD4 cells after COVID-19. Expansion with viral peptide pools was applied to antigen-specific CD4+ T cells by the ViraFEST assay prior to sequencing. Upon completion of about 10 days in culture, CD4+ T cells were isolated. Vaccination of participants consisted of two doses of either the BNT162b2 or mRNA-1273 vaccine. Points on this clone: The antigen is not known.

Assay: immunoSEQ multiplex PCR; the TCRdb copy retains only in-frame clones and omits some. The profile shows 20,000 to 30,000 clones, 75% to 80% of them singletons. Germline-derived CDR1 and CDR2 are LGHNT and FRNRAP. The CDR3 runs 15 residues. V lost 1 base and J lost 4; bases outside the gene matches: 4. Sequencing used CD4+ T cells from PBMCs cultured with SARS-CoV-2 spike peptides, obtained after COVID-19 vaccination. The chain is built from TRBV12-5 and TRBJ2-3; TRBD1 matches at 8 bases. The origin of this receptor is a human donor who received a COVID-19 vaccine. Some clones in this sample may be carry-over from other donors' samples. The CDR3: CASGLGQGASDTQYF. In DNA form, the CDR3 reads TGTGCTAGTGGTTTGGGGCAGGGGGCTTCAGATACGCAGTATTTT.